The rows below give T cell receptor beta chains drawn from one sample of a study of cytomegalovirus exposure and HLA in healthy donors. Produced via immunoSEQ multiplex PCR; TCRdb's table is partial and in-frame only. The data hold about 200,000 clones, with roughly 88% observed a single time. The sample comprised PBMCs. The receptors originated from a woman between 18 and 29 years old in good health and CMV-seronegative. Each CDR3 is given with its conserved first and last residue. The order of the fields is V gene, D gene, J gene, clone size, CDR3 protein, CDR3 DNA. The D gene is left open where the match is weak. The size field is filled for only some rows; it gives once, few, many or a size class.

V: TRBV10-3; D: TRBD2; J: TRBJ2-7; size: -; CDR3: CAIRGTSGSIYEQYF; DNA: TGTGCCATCAGAGGTACTAGCGGGAGCATTTACGAGCAGTACTTC
V: TRBV5-6; D: TRBD1; J: TRBJ2-7; size: -; CDR3: CASSLGQGPYEQYF; DNA: TGTGCCAGCAGCCTGGGACAGGGCCCCTACGAGCAGTACTTC
V: TRBV6-6; D: TRBD1; J: TRBJ2-5; size: -; CDR3: CASQGASLTQYF; DNA: TGTGCCAGTCAGGGGGCGAGTTTGACCCAGTACTTC
V: TRBV27; D: -; J: TRBJ1-2; size: -; CDR3: CASSPNLDSDYGYTF; DNA: TGTGCCAGCAGTCCGAACTTGGACAGCGACTATGGCTACACCTTC
V: TRBV28; D: TRBD1; J: TRBJ2-7; size: -; CDR3: CASSPTGTGGYEQYF; DNA: TGTGCCAGCAGTCCCACCGGGACAGGGGGCTACGAGCAGTACTTC
V: TRBV5-6; D: TRBD1; J: TRBJ2-3; size: -; CDR3: CASSIPNRGEKGTDTQYF; DNA: TGTGCCAGCAGCATCCCTAACAGGGGGGAAAAGGGAACAGATACGCAGTATTTT
V: TRBV7-2; D: -; J: TRBJ2-2; size: once; CDR3: CASSLPRASPTGELFF; DNA: TGTGCCAGCAGCTTACCTAGGGCTAGCCCGACCGGGGAGCTGTTTTTT
V: TRBV4-2; D: TRBD2; J: TRBJ2-3; size: -; CDR3: CASSQDRAGVGTDTQYF; DNA: TGTGCCAGCAGCCAAGATCGGGCGGGAGTAGGCACAGATACGCAGTATTTT
V: TRBV27; D: TRBD2; J: TRBJ2-2; size: once; CDR3: CASSLWGLAGADTGELFF; DNA: TGTGCCAGCAGTTTATGGGGACTAGCGGGAGCAGACACCGGGGAGCTGTTTTTT
V: TRBV7-3; D: TRBD2; J: TRBJ2-7; size: -; CDR3: CASSCQGTSGRFYEQYF; DNA: TGTGCCAGCAGCTGTCAAGGGACTAGCGGGAGGTTCTACGAGCAGTACTTC
V: TRBV6-6; D: TRBD1; J: TRBJ1-2; size: -; CDR3: CASSLAGGGGGYTF; DNA: TGTGCCAGCAGTTTGGCAGGGGGCGGTGGTGGCTACACCTTC
V: TRBV14; D: TRBD1; J: TRBJ2-5; size: -; CDR3: CASSPAQRDRAGAQYF; DNA: TGTGCCAGCAGCCCAGCCCAAAGGGACAGGGCCGGCGCCCAGTACTTC
V: TRBV28; D: -; J: TRBJ1-2; size: -; CDR3: CASRRQNNYGYTF; DNA: TGTGCCAGTAGGCGGCAGAACAATTATGGCTACACCTTC
V: TRBV28; D: TRBD1; J: TRBJ1-1; size: -; CDR3: CASSLRQGALFAFF; DNA: TGTGCCAGCAGTCTAAGACAGGGGGCTCTGTTTGCTTTCTTT
V: TRBV5-4; D: -; J: TRBJ2-3; size: -; CDR3: CASSSAGGNTDTQYF; DNA: TGTGCCAGCAGCTCCGCAGGGGGGAACACAGATACGCAGTATTTT
V: TRBV14; D: TRBD2; J: TRBJ2-7; size: -; CDR3: CASSQERSVGGRCEQYF; DNA: TGTGCCAGCAGCCAAGAAAGGTCAGTAGGCGGGAGATGTGAGCAGTACTTC
V: TRBV2; D: TRBD2; J: TRBJ2-1; size: -; CDR3: CASSEAAGGDLNEQFF; DNA: TGTGCCAGCAGTGAAGCGGCCGGGGGGGATCTCAATGAGCAGTTCTTC
V: TRBV7-2; D: -; J: TRBJ2-7; size: -; CDR3: CASSLVASGRGEQYF; DNA: TGTGCCAGCAGCTTAGTTGCTAGCGGAAGGGGGGAGCAGTACTTC
V: TRBV6-4; D: -; J: TRBJ2-3; size: -; CDR3: CASSEGQGTDTQYF; DNA: TGTGCCAGCAGTGAGGGACAAGGCACAGATACGCAGTATTTT
V: TRBV4-1; D: -; J: TRBJ2-7; size: -; CDR3: CASSQISPPAEQYF; DNA: TGCGCCAGCAGCCAGATAAGCCCCCCCGCCGAGCAGTACTTC
V: TRBV4-3; D: TRBD1; J: TRBJ2-7; size: -; CDR3: CASSQEGTGFYEQYF; DNA: TGCGCCAGCAGCCAAGAAGGGACAGGGTTTTACGAGCAGTACTTC
V: TRBV30; D: TRBD2; J: TRBJ2-7; size: -; CDR3: CACTGTRAYEQYF; DNA: TGTGCCTGCACCGGGACTAGGGCTTACGAGCAGTACTTC
V: TRBV2; D: -; J: TRBJ2-7; size: -; CDR3: CASSENPGRPGAYEQYF; DNA: TGTGCCAGCAGTGAAAATCCCGGCCGGCCAGGGGCCTACGAGCAGTACTTC
V: TRBV28; D: -; J: TRBJ2-1; size: -; CDR3: CASSSLLPRAHEQFF; DNA: TGTGCCAGCAGTTCACTCTTACCCCGAGCACATGAGCAGTTCTTC
V: TRBV6-6; D: -; J: TRBJ1-3; size: once; CDR3: CASSYSVSGKNTIYF; DNA: TGTGCCAGCAGTTACTCTGTGTCAGGGAAAAACACCATATATTTT
V: TRBV19; D: TRBD2; J: TRBJ2-7; size: few; CDR3: CASSSGRAWEQYF; DNA: TGTGCCAGTAGTAGCGGGAGGGCCTGGGAGCAGTACTTC
V: TRBV27; D: TRBD1; J: TRBJ2-5; size: -; CDR3: CASSLGRTGEVKETQYF; DNA: TGTGCCAGCAGTTTAGGCCGGACAGGGGAGGTAAAAGAGACCCAGTACTTC
V: TRBV19; D: TRBD1; J: TRBJ1-5; size: few; CDR3: CASSIPRTGWNQPQHF; DNA: TGTGCCAGTAGTATACCCCGGACAGGGTGGAATCAGCCCCAGCATTTT
V: TRBV27; D: TRBD2; J: TRBJ2-7; size: -; CDR3: CASGTSGSLDEQYF; DNA: TGTGCCAGCGGAACTAGCGGGTCCCTTGATGAGCAGTACTTC
V: TRBV28; D: -; J: TRBJ1-2; size: -; CDR3: CASSFTREPYGYTF; DNA: TGTGCCAGCAGTTTCACGAGGGAACCTTATGGCTACACCTTC
V: TRBV7-3; D: TRBD2; J: TRBJ2-7; size: -; CDR3: CASSLRVAGNYEQYF; DNA: TGTGCCAGCAGTTTGCGTGTAGCGGGAAACTACGAGCAGTACTTC
V: TRBV11-1; D: -; J: TRBJ1-2; size: -; CDR3: CASSLSPGLDGYTF; DNA: TGTGCCAGCAGCTTATCGCCAGGGCTGGATGGCTACACCTTC
V: TRBV6-1; D: -; J: TRBJ2-1; size: -; CDR3: CASNSGTYHEQFF; DNA: TGTGCCAGCAACAGTGGGACATACCATGAGCAGTTCTTC
V: TRBV11-2; D: TRBD2; J: TRBJ2-1; size: -; CDR3: CASSLPLAVTYNEQFF; DNA: TGTGCCAGCAGCTTACCCCTAGCGGTTACCTACAATGAGCAGTTCTTC
V: TRBV7-8; D: TRBD2; J: TRBJ2-5; size: -; CDR3: CASRGGGLAIGKKETQYF; DNA: TGTGCCAGCAGAGGGGGGGGACTAGCGATTGGGAAAAAAGAGACCCAGTACTTC
V: TRBV7-7; D: TRBD2; J: TRBJ2-3; size: -; CDR3: CASSPGLGGTDTQYF; DNA: TGTGCTAGCAGCCCGGGACTCGGGGGGACAGATACGCAGTATTTT
V: TRBV4-1; D: TRBD2; J: TRBJ2-1; size: few; CDR3: CASSPLGLAINEQFF; DNA: TGCGCCAGCAGCCCTTTGGGACTAGCGATCAATGAGCAGTTCTTC
V: TRBV7-9; D: TRBD2; J: TRBJ2-1; size: -; CDR3: CASSPGSGRSDEQFF; DNA: TGTGCCAGCAGCCCCGGTAGCGGGAGGTCGGATGAGCAGTTCTTC
V: TRBV10-3; D: TRBD1; J: TRBJ2-1; size: -; CDR3: CASGTGINEQFF; DNA: TGTGCCAGCGGGACAGGGATCAATGAGCAGTTCTTC
V: TRBV9; D: TRBD1; J: TRBJ1-2; size: -; CDR3: CASSARGLDYGYTF; DNA: TGTGCCAGCAGCGCCAGGGGGCTAGACTATGGCTACACCTTC
V: TRBV7-9; D: TRBD2; J: TRBJ2-7; size: few; CDR3: CASSSGLALGEQYF; DNA: TGTGCCAGCAGCTCGGGACTAGCTCTCGGGGAGCAGTACTTC
V: TRBV10-3; D: TRBD2; J: TRBJ2-2; size: -; CDR3: CAISESPGRDTGELFF; DNA: TGTGCCATCAGTGAGTCGCCCGGGAGGGACACCGGGGAGCTGTTTTTT
V: TRBV15; D: TRBD1; J: TRBJ2-7; size: -; CDR3: CATSSMGQSYEQYF; DNA: TGTGCCACCAGCAGCATGGGACAGTCCTACGAGCAGTACTTC
V: TRBV4-1; D: TRBD2; J: TRBJ2-1; size: -; CDR3: CASSHSGTSGSGWSYNEQFF; DNA: TGCGCCAGCAGCCACTCCGGGACTAGCGGGAGTGGGTGGTCCTACAATGAGCAGTTCTTC
V: TRBV5-1; D: -; J: TRBJ1-3; size: -; CDR3: CASSLDGSYSGNTIYF; DNA: TGCGCCAGCAGCTTGGATGGTAGTTACTCTGGAAACACCATATATTTT
V: TRBV5-1; D: -; J: TRBJ1-5; size: -; CDR3: CASSLDNNQPQHF; DNA: TGCGCCAGCAGCTTGGATAACAATCAGCCCCAGCATTTT
V: TRBV2; D: -; J: TRBJ2-6; size: -; CDR3: CASTQGSNVLTF; DNA: TGTGCCAGCACTCAGGGTAGCAACGTCCTGACTTTC
V: TRBV28; D: -; J: TRBJ2-2; size: -; CDR3: CASSLGYGNFKSGELFF; DNA: TGTGCCAGCAGTTTAGGATACGGGAACTTTAAGAGCGGGGAGCTGTTTTTT
V: TRBV5-4; D: -; J: TRBJ2-5; size: -; CDR3: CASSLIQGKETQYF; DNA: TGTGCCAGCAGCTTGATTCAGGGGAAAGAGACCCAGTACTTC
V: TRBV6-5; D: -; J: TRBJ2-7; size: -; CDR3: CATGQLSYEQYF; DNA: TGTGCCACCGGACAGCTCTCCTACGAGCAGTACTTC
V: TRBV9; D: -; J: TRBJ1-1; size: -; CDR3: CASSVGGSGRTEAFF; DNA: TGTGCCAGCAGCGTAGGAGGGTCGGGTCGGACTGAAGCTTTCTTT
V: TRBV27; D: -; J: TRBJ1-5; size: -; CDR3: CASSLDTRQPQHF; DNA: TGTGCCAGCAGTTTAGACACCCGTCAGCCCCAGCATTTT